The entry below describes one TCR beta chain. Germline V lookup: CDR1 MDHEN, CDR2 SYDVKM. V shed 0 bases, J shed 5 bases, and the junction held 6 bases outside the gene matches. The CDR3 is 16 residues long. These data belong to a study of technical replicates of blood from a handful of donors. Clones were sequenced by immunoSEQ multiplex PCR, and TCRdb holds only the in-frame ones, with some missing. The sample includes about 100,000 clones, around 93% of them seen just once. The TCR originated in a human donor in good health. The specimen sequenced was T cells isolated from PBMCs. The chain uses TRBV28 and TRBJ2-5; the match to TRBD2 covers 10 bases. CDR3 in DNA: TGTGCCAGCAGTTTATGGGTAGCGGGAGGAGGGGAGACCCAGTACTTC. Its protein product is CASSLWVAGGGETQYF.